These 22 T cell receptor beta chains were sequenced from one sample in a study of T-cell memory formation after mild COVID-19. TCRdb redid the calling of the 5' RACE reads with MiXCR, one entry per CDR3 protein. The table lists roughly 160,000 distinct CDR3 sequences, under 14% of them singletons. Specimen: PBMCs or a T cell subset sorted from them (not recorded which). These receptors all come from a young man who had mild COVID-19 (a few samples of this study predate the infection). Cell type and time point are not known.

CDR3 region: CASSHPSWGNQPQHF. The CDR3 nucleotides are TGTGCCAGCAGTCACCCGTCTTGGGGGAATCAGCCCCAGCATTTT. The J gene is TRBJ1-5, the V gene TRBV6-6; D is possibly TRBD1 (5 bases). In germline, CDR1 is MNHNY, CDR2 SVGAGI (reference sequence). The CDR3 consists of 15 residues. Trimming stripped 5 bases from V and 4 bases from J, with 15 bases between.

The gene calls are TRBV5-1 and TRBJ2-6; TRBD1 is a possible D gene (6 bases). The V end lost 0 bases, the J end lost 2 bases, and 9 bases lay between the germline ends. Germline CDR1 and CDR2: SGHRS and YFSETQ. This CDR3 comprises 16 residues. The CDR3 loop reads CASSLDGGAGANVLTF. The CDR3 DNA sequence: TGCGCCAGCAGCTTGGATGGGGGCGCTGGGGCCAACGTCCTGACTTTC.

A few counts support this clonotype. The V call is TRBV6-2 or TRBV6-3, the J call TRBJ2-1; D unresolved. The CDR3 runs to 12 residues. Trimming removed 6 bases from V and 4 bases from J, with 7 bases in between. Germline CDR1 MNHEY, CDR2 SVGEGT. CDR3 DNA: TGTGCCAGCAGATACCAGTACAATGAGCAGTTCTTC. It yields the protein CASRYQYNEQFF.

The chain links TRBV4-1 to TRBJ1-2; D might be TRBD1 (5 bases). CDR3 length: 15 amino acids. CDR1 and CDR2 from the germline V gene are MGHRA and YSYEKL. V was shortened by 1 base and J by 4 bases, with 13 bases between the two germline ends. The CDR3 DNA reads TGCGCCAGCAGCCAAGTCCTGGGGGAAGGCTATGGCTACACCTTC. Amino acids: CASSQVLGEGYGYTF.

This clonotype was counted ten times or more. The rearrangement links TRBV12-3 or TRBV12-4 to TRBJ2-1, with D unresolved. The CDR3 totals 13 residues. V dropped 5 bases and J dropped 7 bases, with 12 bases sitting between them. The chain's CDR3 is CASSPQVGNEQFF. The CDR3, as DNA: TGTGCCAGCAGTCCCCAGGTGGGGAATGAGCAGTTCTTC.

Many counts were recorded for this clonotype. The gene calls are TRBV5-1 and TRBJ2-1, with TRBD2 matching 10 bases. From germline, CDR1 is SGHRS and CDR2 YFSETQ. The CDR3 is 14 amino acids. V lost 4 bases to trimming and J lost 5 bases; unmatched junction nucleotides: 3. This CDR3 reads CASSPLAGDNEQFF. CDR3 coding DNA: TGCGCCAGCAGCCCCCTAGCGGGGGACAATGAGCAGTTCTTC.

This clonotype was observed many times. This sequence joins TRBV27 and TRBJ2-3, with 7 bases fitting TRBD1. Germline CDR1 and CDR2: MNHEY and SMNVEV (reference sequence). The CDR3 is 15 amino acids. With V trimmed by 5 bases and J by 5 bases, 10 bases remained unmatched. The CDR3 region has the DNA TGTGCCAGCAGTCCCCAGAGACAGGGTAAAGATACGCAGTATTTT. Amino acids: CASSPQRQGKDTQYF.

V usage is TRBV2 and J usage is TRBJ2-2; TRBD1 matches at 7 bases. The CDR3 is 14 amino acids. J gave up 9 bases and V 5 bases, and 9 bases lay outside the gene matches. Germline V gene data show CDR1 as SNHLY and CDR2 as FYNNEI. The CDR3 here is CASSTLQGSWELFF. CDR3 sequence (DNA): TGTGCCAGCAGTACTCTACAGGGGAGTTGGGAGCTGTTTTTT.

CDR3 protein: CASSRDIGQFSGTDTQYF. For the CDR3, the DNA is TGTGCCAGCAGCCGGGATATCGGACAGTTCTCAGGCACAGATACGCAGTATTTT. This rearrangement joins TRBV5-5 to TRBJ2-3, with D perhaps TRBD1 (6 bases). V was trimmed by 4 bases and J by 1 base, leaving 22 bases between them. Germline CDR1 reads SGHKS; CDR2 reads YYEKEE (reference sequence). CDR3 length: 18 residues.

The chain combines TRBV7-8 with TRBJ1-6, with TRBD1 as a possible D gene (6 bases). The V end lost 5 bases, the J end lost 5 bases, and 10 bases lay between the germline ends. The CDR3 consists of 14 residues. Looked up from germline, CDR1 is SGHVS and CDR2 is FQNEAQ. CDR3 residues: CASSPDRNNSPLHF. The CDR3 nucleotides are TGTGCCAGCAGCCCAGACAGGAATAATTCACCCCTCCACTTT. Variable domain in full (rest from reference TRBV7-8 and TRBJ1-6): GAGVSQSPRYKVAKRGQDVALRCDPISGHVSLFWYQQALGQGPEFLTYFQNEAQLDKSGLPSDRFFAERPEGSVSTLKIQRTQQEDSAVYLCASSPDRNNSPLHFGNGTRLTVT.

The V call is TRBV5-1, the J call TRBJ2-3, with TRBD2 identical over 13 bases. Per germline, CDR1 SGHRS and CDR2 YFSETQ. J gave up 2 bases and V 1 base, and 4 bases lay outside the gene matches. The CDR3 totals 17 residues. In DNA, the CDR3 is TGCGCCAGCAGCTTGACTAGCGGGGGGGAACTCACAGATACGCAGTATTTT. The encoded protein is CASSLTSGGELTDTQYF.

The chain has TRBV13 and TRBJ1-6; 7 bases are shared with TRBD1. Germline CDR1 and CDR2: PRHDT and FYEKMQ (reference sequence). V was pared by 5 bases and J by 0 bases, with 10 bases of the junction left unmatched. The CDR3 contains 18 residues. The CDR3 sequence: CASSLRTGVSSYNSPLHF. As DNA, the CDR3 is TGTGCCAGCAGCCTCCGGACAGGAGTCAGCTCCTATAATTCACCCCTCCACTTT.

The chain links TRBV19 to TRBJ1-5; D not resolved. The CDR3 is made up of 13 amino acids. Trimming stripped 7 bases from V and 8 bases from J, with 15 bases between. The germline gives CDR1 LNHDA, CDR2 SQIVND (reference sequence). The CDR3 spells CASKDLTGEPQHF. DNA of the CDR3: TGTGCCAGTAAAGACCTTACCGGGGAGCCCCAGCATTTT.

This clonotype has only a few counts. The chain joins TRBV7-9 to TRBJ2-5, with TRBD2 matching 9 bases. Unmatched junction bases numbered 2, after V lost 5 bases and J lost 4 bases. The CDR3 length is 13 residues. Looked up from germline, CDR1 is SEHNR and CDR2 is FQNEAQ (reference sequence). The CDR3 sequence is CASSRLAVETQYF. CDR3 DNA: TGTGCCAGCAGCCGACTAGCGGTAGAGACCCAGTACTTC.

This clonotype came up many times. The chain links TRBV5-1 to TRBJ2-7; possible D gene TRBD1, 5 bases. Between the trimmed V and J ends, which lost 0 bases and 7 bases, there was a span of 11 bases. CDR1 is SGHRS and CDR2 is YFSETQ in the germline V gene. The CDR3 consists of 13 residues. As DNA, the CDR3 is TGCGCCAGCAGCTTGGCCAGGGCCGGGGAGCAGTACTTC. This translates into CASSLARAGEQYF. Filled out from reference TRBV5-1 and TRBJ2-7, the complete variable domain reads KAGVTQTPRYLIKTRGQQVTLSCSPISGHRSVSWYQQTPGQGLQFLFEYFSETQRNKGNFPGRFSGRQFSNSRSEMNVSTLELGDSALYLCASSLARAGEQYFGPGTRLTVT.

This clonotype was seen many times. CDR3 region: CASSLTRDRVFSDTQYF. The CDR3 DNA sequence: TGCGCCAGCAGCCTCACAAGAGACAGGGTTTTTTCAGATACGCAGTATTTT. V usage is TRBV5-1 and J usage is TRBJ2-3, with 7 bases aligning to TRBD1. Germline V gene lookup returns CDR1 SGHRS and CDR2 YFSETQ. The CDR3 consists of 17 residues. The junction had 15 bases not matched to a gene; V was cut back by 4 bases and J by 4 bases.

The J gene is TRBJ1-1, the V gene TRBV7-2, with a weak D call TRBD1 (5 bases). Deletions cut 0 bases from V and 0 bases from J, with 5 bases between. The germline CDR1 and CDR2 sequences are SGHTA and FQGNSA. The CDR3 consists of 14 residues. As DNA, the CDR3 is TGTGCCAGCAGCTTAGCAGGGGTGAACACTGAAGCTTTCTTT. It specifies CASSLAGVNTEAFF. The full variable domain, rest sourced from reference TRBV7-2 and TRBJ1-1, is GAGVSQSPSNKVTEKGKDVELRCDPISGHTALYWYRQSLGQGLEFLIYFQGNSAPDKSGLPSDRFSAERTGGSVSTLTIQRTQQEDSAVYLCASSLAGVNTEAFFGQGTRLTVV.

V is TRBV18 and J is TRBJ1-4, with D perhaps matching TRBD1 (5 bases). V lost 1 base and J 0 bases, leaving 12 bases between the germline ends. Germline-derived CDR1 and CDR2 are KGHSH and LQKENI. This CDR3 has 17 residues. The chain's CDR3 is CASSPRVSTATNEKLFF. CDR3 sequence (DNA): TGTGCCAGCTCACCACGCGTATCGACAGCAACTAATGAAAAACTGTTTTTT.

This clonotype has a handful of counts. The chain has TRBV20-1 and TRBJ1-2, with a tentative D call TRBD1 (6 bases). This CDR3 spans 15 amino acids. Germline CDR1 reads DFQATT; CDR2 reads SNEGSKA (reference sequence). Trimming left V 6 bases short and J 8 bases short, with 25 bases between. The CDR3 region is CSAQDSTGPLGGYTF. The DNA for the CDR3 is TGCAGTGCCCAAGACTCGACAGGTCCCTTGGGAGGCTACACCTTC.

There are a few counts of this clonotype. The chain uses TRBV7-9 and TRBJ2-7; 10 bases line up with TRBD1. CDR3 length: 15 amino acids. CDR1 and CDR2 (germline): SEHNR, FQNEAQ (reference sequence). The V segment lost 1 base and the J segment 3 bases; nucleotides outside the gene matches: 3. CDR3 amino acids: CASSLGGTGDYEQYV. The CDR3 DNA sequence: TGTGCCAGCAGCTTAGGAGGGACAGGGGACTACGAGCAGTACGTC.

The V and J genes are TRBV7-2 and TRBJ2-5; D possibly matches TRBD1 or TRBD2 (5 bases each). Trimming took 4 bases from V and 4 from J, leaving 19 bases between them. The CDR3 runs to 16 residues. Germline V CDR1 and CDR2: SGHTA, FQGNSA. Written as DNA, the CDR3 is TGTGCCAGCAGCTCCCACCCCGACCCAGGGAGAGAGACCCAGTACTTC. Translated, it gives CASSSHPDPGRETQYF.

This clonotype was seen only a few times. This chain connects TRBV15 to TRBJ2-5; 8 bases are a match to TRBD2. The V and J ends lost 0 bases and 4 bases, in that order; junction bases with no gene match: 1. Germline V gene sequence: CDR1 LNHNV, CDR2 YYDKDF (reference sequence). This CDR3 is built from 14 residues. DNA for the CDR3: TGTGCCACCAGCAGAGAACTAGCGGTAGAGACCCAGTACTTC. It specifies CATSRELAVETQYF.